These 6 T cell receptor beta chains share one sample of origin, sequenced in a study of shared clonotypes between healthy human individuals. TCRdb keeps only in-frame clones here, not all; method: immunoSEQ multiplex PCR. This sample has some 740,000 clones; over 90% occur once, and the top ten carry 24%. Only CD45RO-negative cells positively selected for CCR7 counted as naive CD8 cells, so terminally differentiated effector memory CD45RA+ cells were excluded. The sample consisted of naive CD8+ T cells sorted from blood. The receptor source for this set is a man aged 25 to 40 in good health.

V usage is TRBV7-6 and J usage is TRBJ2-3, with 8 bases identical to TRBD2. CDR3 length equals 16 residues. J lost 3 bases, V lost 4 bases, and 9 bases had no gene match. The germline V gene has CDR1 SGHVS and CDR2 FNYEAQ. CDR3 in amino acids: CASSSGAGVDTDTQYF. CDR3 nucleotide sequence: TGTGCCAGCAGCTCTGGAGCGGGAGTCGATACAGATACGCAGTATTTT.

Here the CDR3 DNA reads TGTGCCAGCAGCCCTCCCCGAAACGAAGCTTTCTTT. Translation: CASSPPRNEAFF. The V and J genes are TRBV28 and TRBJ1-1; no clear D gene. The germline V gene encodes CDR1 MDHEN and CDR2 SYDVKM. This CDR3 spans 12 amino acids. V dropped 6 bases and J dropped 8 bases, with 13 bases sitting between them.

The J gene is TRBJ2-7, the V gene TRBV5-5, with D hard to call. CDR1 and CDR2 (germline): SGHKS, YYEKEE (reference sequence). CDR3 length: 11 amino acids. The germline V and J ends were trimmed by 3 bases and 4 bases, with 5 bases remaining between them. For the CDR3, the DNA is TGTGCCAGCAGCTCGGAGTACGAGCAGTACTTC. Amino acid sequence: CASSSEYEQYF.

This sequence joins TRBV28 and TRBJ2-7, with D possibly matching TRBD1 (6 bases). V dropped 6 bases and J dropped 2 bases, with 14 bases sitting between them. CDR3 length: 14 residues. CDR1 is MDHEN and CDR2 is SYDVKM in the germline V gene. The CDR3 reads CASRSDSRPYEQYF. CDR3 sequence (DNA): TGTGCCAGCAGGTCGGACAGCAGACCCTACGAGCAGTACTTC.

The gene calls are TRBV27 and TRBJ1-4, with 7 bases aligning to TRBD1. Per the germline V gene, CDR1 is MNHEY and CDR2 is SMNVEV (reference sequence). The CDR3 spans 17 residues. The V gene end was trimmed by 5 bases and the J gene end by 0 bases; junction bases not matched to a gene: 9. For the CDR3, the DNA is TGTGCCAGCAGTCGACAGGGTTGGGCTGCAACTAATGAAAAACTGTTTTTT. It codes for CASSRQGWAATNEKLFF.

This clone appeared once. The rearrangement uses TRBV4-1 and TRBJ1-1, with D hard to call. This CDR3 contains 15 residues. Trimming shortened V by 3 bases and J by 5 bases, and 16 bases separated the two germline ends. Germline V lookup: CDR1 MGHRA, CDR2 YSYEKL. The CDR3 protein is CASSHGPPGRTEAFF. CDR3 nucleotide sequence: TGCGCCAGCAGCCACGGGCCTCCCGGTAGGACTGAAGCTTTCTTT.